This T cell receptor (beta chain) was retrieved from a study of cytomegalovirus exposure and HLA in healthy donors. Trimming removed 6 bases at V and 13 bases at J, with 21 bases between. The CDR3 contains 14 residues. CDR1 is MDHEN, CDR2 SYDVKM, per germline. Amplification used 60 Vbeta primers and 13 Jbeta primers. Authors' data handling: The count from a later analysis was about 80 million unique TCR beta chains, some 11 million of them shared. The table came from immunoSEQ multiplex PCR; TCRdb's copy has only in-frame clones and leaves some out. The DNA gave D and trimming, while V, J and clone size come from that table. This table has 70,000 to 80,000 clones, around 73% appearing once. Healthy bone marrow donors made up the cohort. Study-wide results and caveats: Fewer N-insertions (relative to the roughly 730-donor mean) were reportedly seen in an Asian-associated ancestry cluster in a later analysis. It was reported that the classifier diagnosed cytomegalovirus status with high specificity and sensitivity in both the original and validation cohorts.

A note on this clone: Antigen: not known.

The sample comprised PBMCs. This clonotype was sampled from a woman in her forties in good health and CMV-seropositive. V usage is TRBV28 and J usage is TRBJ1-4; tentative D call: TRBD1 (5 bases). This chain's CDR3 is CASSGGDRGPRLFF. For the CDR3, the DNA is TGTGCCAGCAGCGGGGGGGACCGCGGGCCCAGACTGTTTTTT.